This TCR beta chain was documented in a study of cytomegalovirus exposure and HLA in healthy donors. PCR was performed using 60 Vbeta and 13 Jbeta primers. TCRdb keeps only in-frame clones here, not all; method: immunoSEQ multiplex PCR. The data contain 150,000 to 200,000 clones, 79% of them singletons. Germline V lookup: CDR1 MNHEY, CDR2 SMNVEV (reference sequence). The CDR3 totals 14 residues. Between the trimmed V and J ends, which lost 3 bases and 5 bases, there was a span of 10 bases. The chain employs TRBV27 and TRBJ2-2, with no clear D. The sequence came from a woman in her 30s in good health and CMV-seropositive. The specimen was PBMCs. The CDR3 region is CASSFGRWTGELFF. As DNA, the CDR3 is TGTGCCAGCAGTTTCGGCAGGTGGACCGGGGAGCTGTTTTTT.